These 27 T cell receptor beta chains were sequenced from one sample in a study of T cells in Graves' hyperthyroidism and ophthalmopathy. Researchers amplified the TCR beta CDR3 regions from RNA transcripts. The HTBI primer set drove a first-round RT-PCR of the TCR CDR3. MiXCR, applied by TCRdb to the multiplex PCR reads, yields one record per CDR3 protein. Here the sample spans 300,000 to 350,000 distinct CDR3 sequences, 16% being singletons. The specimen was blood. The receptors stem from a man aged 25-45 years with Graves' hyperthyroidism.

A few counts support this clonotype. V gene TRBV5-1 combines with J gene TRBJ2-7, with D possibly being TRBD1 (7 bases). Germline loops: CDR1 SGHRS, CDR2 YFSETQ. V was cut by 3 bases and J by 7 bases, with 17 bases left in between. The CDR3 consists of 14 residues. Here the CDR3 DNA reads TGCGCCAGCAGCTCTGGACAGGTCGGAGGGGAGCAGTACTTC. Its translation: CASSSGQVGGEQYF.

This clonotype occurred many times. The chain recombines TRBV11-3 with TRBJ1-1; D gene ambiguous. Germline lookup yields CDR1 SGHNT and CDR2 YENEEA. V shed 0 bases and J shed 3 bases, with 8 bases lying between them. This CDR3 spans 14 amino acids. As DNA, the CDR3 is TGTGCCAGCAGCTTAGAAGGGTCAGACACTGAAGCTTTCTTT. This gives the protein CASSLEGSDTEAFF.

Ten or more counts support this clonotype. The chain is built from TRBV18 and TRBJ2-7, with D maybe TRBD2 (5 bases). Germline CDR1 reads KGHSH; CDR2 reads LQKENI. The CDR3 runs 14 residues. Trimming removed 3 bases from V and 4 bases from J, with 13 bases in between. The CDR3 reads CASSPEEGGYEQYF. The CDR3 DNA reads TGTGCCAGCTCACCTGAAGAGGGCGGGTACGAGCAGTACTTC.

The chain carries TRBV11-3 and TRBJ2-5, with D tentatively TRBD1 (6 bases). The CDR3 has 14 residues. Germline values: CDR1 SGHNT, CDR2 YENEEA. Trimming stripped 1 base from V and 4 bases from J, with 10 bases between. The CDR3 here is CASSLGTVGETQYF. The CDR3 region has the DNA TGTGCCAGCAGCTTAGGGACAGTAGGAGAGACCCAGTACTTC.

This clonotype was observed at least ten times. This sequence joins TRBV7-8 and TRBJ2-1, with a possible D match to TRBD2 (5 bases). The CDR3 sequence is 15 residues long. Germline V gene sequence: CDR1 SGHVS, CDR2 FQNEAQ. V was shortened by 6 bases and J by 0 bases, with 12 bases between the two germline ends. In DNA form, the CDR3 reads TGTGCCAGCAGTCTGGACTCTACCTCCTACAATGAGCAGTTCTTC. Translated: CASSLDSTSYNEQFF. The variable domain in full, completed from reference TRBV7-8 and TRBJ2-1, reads GAGVSQSPRYKVAKRGQDVALRCDPISGHVSLFWYQQALGQGPEFLTYFQNEAQLDKSGLPSDRFFAERPEGSVSTLKIQRTQQEDSAVYLCASSLDSTSYNEQFFGPGTRLTVL.

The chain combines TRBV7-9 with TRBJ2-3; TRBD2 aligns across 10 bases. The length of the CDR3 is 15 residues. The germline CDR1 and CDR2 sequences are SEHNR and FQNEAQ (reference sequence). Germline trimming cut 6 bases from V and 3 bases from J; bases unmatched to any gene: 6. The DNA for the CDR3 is TGTGCCAGCAGTCTTAGCGGGAGGACGACAGATACGCAGTATTTT. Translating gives CASSLSGRTTDTQYF.

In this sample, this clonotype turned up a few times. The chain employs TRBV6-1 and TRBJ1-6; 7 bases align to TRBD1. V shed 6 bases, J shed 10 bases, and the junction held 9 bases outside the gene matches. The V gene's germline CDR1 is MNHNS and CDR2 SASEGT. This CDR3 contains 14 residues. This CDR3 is CASRNRDSGSPLHF. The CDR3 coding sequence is TGTGCCAGCAGAAATCGGGACAGCGGATCACCCCTCCACTTT.

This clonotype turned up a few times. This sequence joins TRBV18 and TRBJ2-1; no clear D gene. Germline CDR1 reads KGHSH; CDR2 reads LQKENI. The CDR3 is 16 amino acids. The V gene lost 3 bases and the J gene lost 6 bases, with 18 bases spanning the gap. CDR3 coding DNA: TGTGCCAGCTCACCGGCCCGGATCGACGCCGGCAATGAGCAGTTCTTC. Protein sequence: CASSPARIDAGNEQFF.

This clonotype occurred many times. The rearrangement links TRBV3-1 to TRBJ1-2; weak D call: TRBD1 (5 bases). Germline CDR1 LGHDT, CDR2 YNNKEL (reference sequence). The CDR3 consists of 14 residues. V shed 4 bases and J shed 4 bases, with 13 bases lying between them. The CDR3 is CASSLPGTVYGYTF. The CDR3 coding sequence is TGTGCCAGCAGCCTCCCTGGGACGGTCTATGGCTACACCTTC.

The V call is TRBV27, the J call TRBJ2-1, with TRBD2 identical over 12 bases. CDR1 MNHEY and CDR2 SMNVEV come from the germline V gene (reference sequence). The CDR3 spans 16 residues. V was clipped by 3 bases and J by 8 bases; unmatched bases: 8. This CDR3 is CASSFRGLAGRDEQFF. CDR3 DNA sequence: TGTGCCAGCAGTTTCAGGGGACTAGCGGGTAGGGATGAGCAGTTCTTC.

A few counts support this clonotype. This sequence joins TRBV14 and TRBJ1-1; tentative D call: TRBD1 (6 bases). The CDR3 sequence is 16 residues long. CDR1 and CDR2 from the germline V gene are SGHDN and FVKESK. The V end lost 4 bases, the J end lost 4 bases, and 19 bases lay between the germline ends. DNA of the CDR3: TGTGCCAGCAGCCCCCTGGGCAGGGGCGCGGGCACTGAAGCTTTCTTT. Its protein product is CASSPLGRGAGTEAFF.

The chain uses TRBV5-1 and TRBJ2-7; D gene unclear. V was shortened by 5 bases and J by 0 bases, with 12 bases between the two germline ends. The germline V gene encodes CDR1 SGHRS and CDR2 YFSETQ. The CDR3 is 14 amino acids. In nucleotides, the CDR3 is TGCGCCAGCAGGGGTCACACGACCTCCTACGAGCAGTACTTC. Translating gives CASRGHTTSYEQYF.

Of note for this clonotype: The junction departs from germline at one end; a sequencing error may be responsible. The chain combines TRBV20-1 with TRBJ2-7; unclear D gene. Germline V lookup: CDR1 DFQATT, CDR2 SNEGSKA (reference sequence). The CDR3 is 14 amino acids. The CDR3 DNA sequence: TGCAGTGCTAGGACCTCCTGGCCCTCCTACGAGCGGTACTTC. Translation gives CSARTSWPSYERYF.

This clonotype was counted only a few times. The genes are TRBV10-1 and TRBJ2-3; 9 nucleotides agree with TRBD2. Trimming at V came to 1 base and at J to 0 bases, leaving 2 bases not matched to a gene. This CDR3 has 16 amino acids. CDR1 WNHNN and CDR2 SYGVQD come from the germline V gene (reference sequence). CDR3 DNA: TGCGCCAGCAGTGAGTTCGGACTAGCGAGCACAGATACGCAGTATTTT. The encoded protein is CASSEFGLASTDTQYF.

The CDR3 here is CASSPPGASYGYTF. The CDR3 nucleotides are TGTGCCAGCAGTCCTCCAGGGGCTTCATATGGCTACACCTTC. The chain joins TRBV28 to TRBJ1-2; TRBD1 is a possible D gene (6 bases). This CDR3 is built from 14 residues. The ends were cut back, 5 bases at V and 5 bases at J, with 15 bases in the middle. Germline CDR1 reads MDHEN; CDR2 reads SYDVKM.

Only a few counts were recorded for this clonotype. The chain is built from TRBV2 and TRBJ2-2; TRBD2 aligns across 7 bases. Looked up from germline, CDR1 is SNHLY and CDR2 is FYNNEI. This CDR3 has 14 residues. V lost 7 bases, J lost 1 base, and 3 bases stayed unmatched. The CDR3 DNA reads TGTGCCAGCAAAAAGCGGGGGAACACCGGGGAGCTGTTTTTT. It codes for CASKKRGNTGELFF.

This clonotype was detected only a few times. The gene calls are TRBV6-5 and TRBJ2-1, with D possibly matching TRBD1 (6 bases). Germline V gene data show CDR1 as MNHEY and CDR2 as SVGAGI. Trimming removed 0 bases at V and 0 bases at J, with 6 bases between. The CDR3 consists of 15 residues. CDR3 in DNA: TGTGCCAGCAGTTACTCGGGGGCCTCCTACAATGAGCAGTTCTTC. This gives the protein CASSYSGASYNEQFF.

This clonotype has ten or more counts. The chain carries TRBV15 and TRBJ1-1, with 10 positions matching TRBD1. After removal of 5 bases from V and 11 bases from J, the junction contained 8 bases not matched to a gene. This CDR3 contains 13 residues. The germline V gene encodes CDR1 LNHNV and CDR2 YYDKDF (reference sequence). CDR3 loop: CATSVDRGQFAFF. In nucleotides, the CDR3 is TGTGCCACCAGCGTAGACAGGGGGCAGTTCGCTTTCTTT.

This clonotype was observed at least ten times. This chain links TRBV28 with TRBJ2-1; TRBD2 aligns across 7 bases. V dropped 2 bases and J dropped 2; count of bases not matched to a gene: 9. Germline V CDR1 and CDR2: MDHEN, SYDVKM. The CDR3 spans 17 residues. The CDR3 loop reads CASSLRTAGATYNEQFF. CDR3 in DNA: TGTGCCAGCAGTTTAAGGACGGCGGGAGCGACCTACAATGAGCAGTTCTTC.

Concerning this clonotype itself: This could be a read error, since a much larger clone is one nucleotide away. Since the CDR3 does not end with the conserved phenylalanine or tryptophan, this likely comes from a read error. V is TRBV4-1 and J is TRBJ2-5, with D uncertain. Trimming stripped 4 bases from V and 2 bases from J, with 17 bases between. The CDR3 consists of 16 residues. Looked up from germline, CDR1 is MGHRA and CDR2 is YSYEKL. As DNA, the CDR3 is TGCGCCAGCAGCCTCTTTGGCACCCGGAGACAAGAGACCCAGTACCTC. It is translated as CASSLFGTRRQETQYL.

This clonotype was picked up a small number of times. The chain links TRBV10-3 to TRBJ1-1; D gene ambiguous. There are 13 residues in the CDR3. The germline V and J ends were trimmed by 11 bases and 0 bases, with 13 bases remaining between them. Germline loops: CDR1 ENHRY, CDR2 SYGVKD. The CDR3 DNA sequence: TGTGCCGCCACCCCGGGAATGAACACTGAAGCTTTCTTT. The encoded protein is CAATPGMNTEAFF.

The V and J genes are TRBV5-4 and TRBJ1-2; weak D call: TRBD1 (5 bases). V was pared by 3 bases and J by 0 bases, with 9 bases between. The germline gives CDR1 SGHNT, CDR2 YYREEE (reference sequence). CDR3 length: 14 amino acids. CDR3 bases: TGTGCCAGCAGCTCCCAGGACACTAACTATGGCTACACCTTC. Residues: CASSSQDTNYGYTF.

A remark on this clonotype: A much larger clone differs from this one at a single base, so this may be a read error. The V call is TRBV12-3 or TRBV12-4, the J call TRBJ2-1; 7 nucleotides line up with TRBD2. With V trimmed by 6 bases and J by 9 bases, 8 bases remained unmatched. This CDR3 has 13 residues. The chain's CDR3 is CASRLAGVGEQFF. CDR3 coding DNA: TGTGCCAGCAGGCTCGCGGGGGTTGGTGAGCAGTTCTTC.

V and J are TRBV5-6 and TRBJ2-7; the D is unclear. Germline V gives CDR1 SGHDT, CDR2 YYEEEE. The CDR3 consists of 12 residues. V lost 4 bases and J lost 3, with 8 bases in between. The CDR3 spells CASSQKGYEQYF. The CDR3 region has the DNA TGTGCCAGCAGCCAGAAAGGCTACGAGCAGTACTTC.

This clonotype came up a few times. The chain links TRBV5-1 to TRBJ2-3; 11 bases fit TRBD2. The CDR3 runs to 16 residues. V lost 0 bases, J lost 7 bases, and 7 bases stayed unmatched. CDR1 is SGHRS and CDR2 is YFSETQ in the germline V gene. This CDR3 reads CASSLDVAGGPYTQYF. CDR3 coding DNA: TGCGCCAGCAGCTTGGATGTAGCGGGAGGGCCATATACGCAGTATTTT.

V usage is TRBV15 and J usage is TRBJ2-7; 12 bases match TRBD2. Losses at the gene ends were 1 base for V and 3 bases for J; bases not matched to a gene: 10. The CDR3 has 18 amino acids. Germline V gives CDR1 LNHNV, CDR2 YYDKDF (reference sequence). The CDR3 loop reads CATSRGGVTSGGIYEQYF. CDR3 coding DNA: TGTGCCACCAGCAGAGGGGGGGTGACTAGCGGGGGAATCTACGAGCAGTACTTC.

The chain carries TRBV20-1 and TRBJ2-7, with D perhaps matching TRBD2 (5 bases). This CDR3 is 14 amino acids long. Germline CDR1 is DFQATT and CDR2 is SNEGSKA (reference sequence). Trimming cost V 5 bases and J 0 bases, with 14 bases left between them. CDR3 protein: CSAPSVAGSYEQYF. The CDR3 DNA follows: TGCAGTGCTCCCTCAGTGGCGGGCTCCTACGAGCAGTACTTC.